This note documents a single TCR beta chain sequence. No antigen is known for it. TCRdb keeps only in-frame clones here, not all; method: immunoSEQ multiplex PCR. The sample has about 2,200,000 clones; around 93% are singletons. The V end lost 3 bases, the J end lost 1 base, and 13 bases lay between the germline ends. The germline gives CDR1 SGHAT, CDR2 FQNNGV. CDR3 size: 15 residues. Naivety among CD8 cells was defined by CD45RO negativity and positive CCR7 selection, thereby excluding terminally differentiated effector memory CD45RA+ cells. All participating donors were Caucasian adults from Nashville, Tennessee. This sample was included in a study of shared clonotypes between healthy human individuals. Study-level points and caveats: Non-shared clonotypes were found to have lower generation probabilities than the clonotypes that were shared by all four of the sorted-subset donors. Tissue TCR repertoires likely differ from these blood-only repertoires.

The receptor comes from a man aged 18 to 30 in good health. Some clones in this sample may be carry-over from other donors' samples. The rearrangement links TRBV11-2 to TRBJ2-7; D is unclear. Sample: naive CD8+ T cells from PBMCs. As DNA, the CDR3 is TGTGCCAGCAGCTTGGAGTTTGACGGGTCCTACGAGCAGTACTTC. This codes for CASSLEFDGSYEQYF.